Listed below are T cell receptor beta chains from one sample, sequenced in a study of blood T cell repertoires in COVID-19. The repertoire was sequenced with immunoSEQ multiplex PCR; TCRdb's copy has only in-frame clones and lacks some. The table includes about 250,000 clones, around 91% detected once. The sequenced material came from PBMCs or T cells enriched from blood (not recorded which). These receptors were collected from a woman aged 18-29 years who had recovered from COVID-19. The CDR3 runs from the conserved cysteine through the conserved F or W. Fields, in order: V gene, D gene, CDR3 length, J gene, CDR3 protein, CDR3 DNA. The D gene is left open where the match is weak.

TRBV6-1	.	14	TRBJ2-7	CASSEARALLEQYF	TGTGCCAGCAGTGAAGCCAGGGCCCTTTTGGAGCAGTACTTC
TRBV7-9	.	15	TRBJ2-1	CASSGLETPYNEQFF	TGTGCCAGCAGCGGGCTTGAGACACCTTACAATGAGCAGTTCTTC
TRBV5-1	.	16	TRBJ1-4	CASSLGFRGGDEKLFF	TGCGCCAGCAGCTTGGGGTTCAGGGGAGGGGATGAAAAACTGTTTTTT
TRBV6-5	TRBD1	15	TRBJ1-2	CASSYSEDRNYGYTF	TGTGCCAGCAGTTATTCAGAGGACAGGAACTATGGCTACACCTTC
TRBV27	.	15	TRBJ1-3	CASRADGYSGNTIYF	TGTGCCAGCAGAGCGGACGGATACTCTGGAAACACCATATATTTT
TRBV20-1	.	14	TRBJ2-7	CSASSYRDNYEQYF	TGCAGTGCTAGTAGTTACCGGGACAACTACGAGCAGTACTTC
TRBV7-9	.	15	TRBJ1-5	CASSYGGGAPEPQHF	TGTGCCAGCAGCTATGGCGGAGGGGCGCCGGAGCCCCAGCATTTT
TRBV7-7	.	15	TRBJ2-1	CASSFSQSSYNEQFF	TGTGCTAGCAGCTTTAGCCAGAGCTCCTACAATGAGCAGTTCTTC
TRBV15	TRBD1	14	TRBJ2-1	CATSRKRQGNEQFF	TGTGCCACCAGCAGAAAACGACAGGGCAATGAGCAGTTCTTC
TRBV6-5	.	13	TRBJ2-7	CASSYSSGFEQYF	TGTGCCAGCAGTTACTCCTCCGGGTTCGAGCAGTACTTC